This TCR beta chain was identified during a study of blood T cell repertoires in COVID-19 (dated by TCRdb to 2018 to 2021). In terms of the full investigation: Samples covering the acute and convalescent phases of COVID-19 were provided by collaborators in the United States, Italy and Spain. The prospective study material was composed of cDNA or gDNA derived from T cells, B-cell-depleted T cells, or PBMCs. Subjects who had been exposed to COVID-19, were actively infected with it, or had recovered from it provided the deeply sampled blood TCRbeta repertoires that made up the dataset. The repertoires were released in a freely available public database meant as a resource for research on the immune response to SARS-CoV-2. The samples were drawn from two sources: the first 160 participants of the ongoing ImmuneRACE study, and 1,200 or so subjects contributed by 6 global collaborators. Nearly every sample came with metadata listing a de-identified subject ID, COVID-19 status, age in years and sex. Where HLA class I and class II types were available, the types were taken from metadata supplied by the sample provider, not from assay-based typing.

TCRbeta CDR3 regions were amplified from genomic DNA by means of the immunoSEQ Assay, a bias-controlled multiplex PCR. The source study handled its data this way. The number of nucleated cells in each sample was estimated by amplification of reference gene primers within the assay. To quantify the absolute abundance of each unique TCRbeta CDR3 rearrangement, sequence reads were collapsed and filtered. For each sample, productive Simpson clonality was calculated by taking the square root of Simpson's diversity index across productive rearrangements. This is the immuneACCESS table as TCRdb keeps it, with only in-frame sequences that have V and J called. A part of the clones is gone; compared with another copy, unresolved V genes explain less than half, and the rest is unexplained. From that table come the V and J calls and clone size; the DNA was used to work out D and trimming. The sample data list a few hundred thousand clones, and roughly 88% of these were observed just once. Together, the top ten hold roughly 13% of the sample.

The paper as a whole reports these results and caveats: Clinical and demographic metadata were provided uncurated, with the amount varying by source and participant.

As for this clone: Its antigen specificity is not known. Within one base of it there is no much larger clone, and no base qualities were kept.

Cut back by 1 base and 2 bases, the V and J ends lie 14 bases apart. CDR1 MGHRA and CDR2 YSYEKL were looked up in the germline V gene. Including cysteine and phenylalanine, the CDR3 has 16 amino acids. CDR3 DNA only is kept here, 48 bases in frame from base 1. One collaborating source in Seattle enrolled patients during active infection and followed them longitudinally through the course of disease. The collaborating institutions used their own protocols to collect whole blood in K2EDTA tubes. For TCRbeta analysis, collaborator samples were shipped as frozen whole blood, as isolated PBMCs, or as DNA extracted from either sample type.

The TCR originated in a woman between 45 and 60 years old with COVID-19, enrolled during active disease. The specimen sequenced was peripheral blood. The receptor chain draws on TRBV4-1 and TRBJ1-2; TRBD1 is a weak D gene call, 5 bases matching. The DNA sequence is TGCGCCAGCAGCCAAGTTCTAGGGGTTGAAAACTATGGCTACACCTTC. The encoded protein is CASSQVLGVENYGYTF.